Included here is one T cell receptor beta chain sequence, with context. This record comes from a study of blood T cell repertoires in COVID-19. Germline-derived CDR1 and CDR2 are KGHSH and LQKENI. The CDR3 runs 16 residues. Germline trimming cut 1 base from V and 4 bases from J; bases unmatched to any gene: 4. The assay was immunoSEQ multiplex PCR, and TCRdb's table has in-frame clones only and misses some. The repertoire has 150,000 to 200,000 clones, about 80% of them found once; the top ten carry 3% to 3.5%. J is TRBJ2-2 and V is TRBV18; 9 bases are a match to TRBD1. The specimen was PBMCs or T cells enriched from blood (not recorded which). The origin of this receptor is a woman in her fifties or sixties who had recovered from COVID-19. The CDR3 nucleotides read TGTGCCAGCTCACCACAGGGACAGGGAAGCACCGGGGAGCTGTTTTTT. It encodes CASSPQGQGSTGELFF.